This T cell receptor beta chain was recorded in a study of control samples from healthy donors and cancer patients. The CDR3 length is 16 residues. Germline V gene lookup returns CDR1 MNHEY and CDR2 SVGEGT. V gave up 2 bases and J gave up 0 bases, with 13 bases separating them. Libraries were prepared by immunoSEQ multiplex PCR; TCRdb keeps only in-frame clonotypes and omits some of them. In the table there are tens of thousands of clones, about 87% of which are singletons. This rearrangement joins TRBV6-2 or TRBV6-3 to TRBJ1-1, with a weak D call TRBD1 (5 bases). This TCR was sampled from a woman aged 65 to 85 in good health. The sample taken for sequencing was blood. In DNA, the CDR3 is TGTGCCAGCAGTTACCAGCGACAGCGGGTGAACACTGAAGCTTTCTTT. Encoded protein: CASSYQRQRVNTEAFF.